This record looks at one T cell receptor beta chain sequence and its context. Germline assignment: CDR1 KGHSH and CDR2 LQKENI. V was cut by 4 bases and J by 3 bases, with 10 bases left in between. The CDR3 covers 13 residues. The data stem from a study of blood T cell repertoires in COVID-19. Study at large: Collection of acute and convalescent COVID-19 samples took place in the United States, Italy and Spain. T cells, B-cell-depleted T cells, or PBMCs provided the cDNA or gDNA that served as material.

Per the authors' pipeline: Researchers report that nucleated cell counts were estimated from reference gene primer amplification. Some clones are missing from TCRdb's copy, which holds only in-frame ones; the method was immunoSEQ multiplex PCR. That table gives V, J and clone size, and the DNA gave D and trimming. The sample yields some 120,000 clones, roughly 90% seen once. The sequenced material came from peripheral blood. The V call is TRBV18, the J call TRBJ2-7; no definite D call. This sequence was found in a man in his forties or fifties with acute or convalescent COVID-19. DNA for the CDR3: TGTGCCAGCTCACTCAGCGAGCGCTACGAGCAGTACTTC. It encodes CASSLSERYEQYF.